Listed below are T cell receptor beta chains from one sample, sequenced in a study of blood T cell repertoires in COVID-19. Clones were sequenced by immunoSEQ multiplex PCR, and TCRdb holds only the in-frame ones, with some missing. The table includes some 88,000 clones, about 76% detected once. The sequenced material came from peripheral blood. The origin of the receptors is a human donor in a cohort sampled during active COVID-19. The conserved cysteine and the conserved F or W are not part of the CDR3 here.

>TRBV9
ASSVVTGGSNEQF
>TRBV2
ASSASSGANVLT
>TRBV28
ASSSGGNGKETQY
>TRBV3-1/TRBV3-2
ASSQVSRETQY
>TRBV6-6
ASSYAQGNSPLH
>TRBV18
ASSPSDIETQY
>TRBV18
ASSPPVAEDEAF
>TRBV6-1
ASSEQTGSNEKLF
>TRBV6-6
ASSDTGPSYEQY
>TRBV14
ASSTGLAGTNEQF
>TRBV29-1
SQRGPSGEQY
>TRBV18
ASSPLTGGDTEAF
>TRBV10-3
AISTQGSLQETQY
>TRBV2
ASSVVPDRGVGYT
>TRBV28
ASSLGTHTPYEQY
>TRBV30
AWSVRSTQETQY
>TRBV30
ARDRGTGELF
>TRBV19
ASSPFRDRGSGANVLT
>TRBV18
ASSPGDRGLGANVLT
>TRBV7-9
ASSLGAGQFYNEQF
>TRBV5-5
ASSPQDLSYEQY
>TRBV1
TSSQGLAQPYNEQF
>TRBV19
ASISSGANTGELF